This TCR beta chain was recovered during a study of cytomegalovirus exposure and HLA in healthy donors. About the study: Counted in an early data release were tens of millions of unique TCRs from HLA-typed donors.

The CDR3 totals 19 residues. The germline gives CDR1 MDHEN, CDR2 SYDVKM. V dropped 6 bases and J dropped 1; count of bases not matched to a gene: 16. Points from the study as a whole: Data from an earlier analysis indicated that most TCR beta V segments were productive either about 87% or about 30% of the time.

The study ran its PCR with 60 Vbeta and 13 Jbeta primers. Methods used by the authors: In a later analysis, 80 million to 100 million unique TCR beta chains included roughly 11 million shared by two or more donors. This table comes from immunoSEQ multiplex PCR, and its TCRdb copy is limited to in-frame clones, with some not included. V and J calls and clone size are given by that table; D and trimming were obtained from the DNA. This repertoire includes around 130,000 clones. Notes on this clone: Antigen: not known.

Sequenced sample: PBMCs. This chain connects TRBV28 to TRBJ2-7, with 12 bases aligning to TRBD2. The sequence was collected from a woman in her sixties or seventies in good health and CMV-seronegative. The CDR3 sequence: CASRHPPGGTSGQSYEQYF. For the CDR3, the DNA is TGTGCCAGCAGACACCCCCCGGGGGGGACTAGCGGGCAATCCTACGAGCAGTACTTC.